A selection of T cell receptor beta chains follows, all from one sample in a study of cytomegalovirus exposure and HLA in healthy donors. Produced via immunoSEQ multiplex PCR; TCRdb's table is partial and in-frame only. The table includes 130,000 or so clones, more than 70% detected once. The source material was PBMCs. These receptors all come from a woman in her twenties or thirties in good health and CMV-seropositive. CDR3s include the opening cysteine and the closing phenylalanine or tryptophan. A D gene is named only where the DNA matches it firmly. Clone size is given for some rows only: seen once, a few or many times, or a class if the clone is expanded.

j_gene | d_gene | abundance | v_gene | CDR3nt | CDR3aa
TRBJ1-1 | - | - | TRBV30 | TGTGCCTGGAGTGTTGGGTTTGTTAGCGGGGCTTTCTTT | CAWSVGFVSGAFF
TRBJ1-2 | - | - | TRBV7-9 | TGTGCCAGCAGCTTAGGCATCGGGTTAACCTTC | CASSLGIGLTF
TRBJ1-1 | TRBD1 | once | TRBV30 | TGTGCCTGGAGCGGACAGGGGAACACTGAAGCTTTCTTT | CAWSGQGNTEAFF
TRBJ2-1 | - | - | TRBV6-6 | TGTGCCAGCAGTTTTTCAGGGGCACAGCAGTTCTTC | CASSFSGAQQFF
TRBJ2-3 | TRBD1 | - | TRBV6-5 | TGTGCCAGCACACAACAGGGGTTCACAGATACGCAGTATTTT | CASTQQGFTDTQYF
TRBJ2-7 | TRBD2 | - | TRBV15 | TGTGCCACCAGCAGAGTGGCTAGCGGGAGTGATGAGCAGTACTTC | CATSRVASGSDEQYF
TRBJ1-1 | - | - | TRBV7-9 | TGTGCCAGCAGCCCCCCTCAGGGGATGAACACTGAAGCTTTCTTT | CASSPPQGMNTEAFF
TRBJ2-2 | TRBD2 | - | TRBV5-4 | TGTGCCAGCAGCTGGGGGGGGACTTTGAACACCGGGGAGCTGTTTTTT | CASSWGGTLNTGELFF
TRBJ2-7 | TRBD1 | - | TRBV5-4 | TGTGCCAGCAGCTTGGGGGGACAGGCGACCTACGAGCAGTACTTC | CASSLGGQATYEQYF
TRBJ2-1 | - | - | TRBV5-1 | TGCGCCAGCAGCTTAAACCAGATCTACAATGAGCAGTTCTTC | CASSLNQIYNEQFF
TRBJ1-2 | TRBD1 | - | TRBV5-1 | TGCGCCAGCAGCCCCGGACAGGCCTATGGCTACACCTTC | CASSPGQAYGYTF
TRBJ1-2 | - | - | TRBV2 | TGTGCCAGCAGTGAAGAGCGGGGCTACACCTTC | CASSEERGYTF
TRBJ2-5 | - | - | TRBV7-2 | TGTGCCAGCAGCCTTTACAGTGAGACCCAGTACTTC | CASSLYSETQYF
TRBJ2-6 | - | - | TRBV19 | TGTGCCAGTAGTACTACACGACAGGTCCTGGCCAACGTCCTGACTTTC | CASSTTRQVLANVLTF
TRBJ1-4 | - | - | TRBV5-1 | TGCGCCAGCAGCTTGAACAGGAGTCCCGGTAATGAAAAACTGTTTTTT | CASSLNRSPGNEKLFF
TRBJ2-7 | - | once | TRBV9 | TGTGCCAGCAGCTCTGGGACACTTTCCTACGAGCAGTACTTC | CASSSGTLSYEQYF
TRBJ1-4 | TRBD1 | few | TRBV9 | TGTGCCAGCAGCGTAGCTGCTTCACCGGGACAGGGGAATGAAAAACTGTTTTTT | CASSVAASPGQGNEKLFF
TRBJ1-1 | TRBD1 | - | TRBV18 | TGTGCCAGCTCACTCCGGACAGGGGGCGGCACTGAAGCTTTCTTT | CASSLRTGGGTEAFF
TRBJ1-1 | TRBD1 | few | TRBV5-1 | TGCGCCAGCAGCGCCTTCTCTGGACAGGGCAAAACTGAAGCTTTCTTT | CASSAFSGQGKTEAFF
TRBJ2-7 | TRBD2 | - | TRBV5-6 | TGTGCCAGCAGCCGGGGGGGGGAAGGGTCCTACGAGCAGTACTTC | CASSRGGEGSYEQYF
TRBJ2-1 | - | - | TRBV30 | TGTGCCTGGAGTGCCACCCTACAGGGTAATGAGCAGTTCTTC | CAWSATLQGNEQFF
TRBJ2-7 | TRBD1 | - | TRBV5-1 | TGCGCCAGCAGCCCCCCCGGGACAGCGAACTCCTACGAGCAGTACTTC | CASSPPGTANSYEQYF
TRBJ1-1 | - | - | TRBV2 | TGTGCCAGCAGGGGGGGTCTATACACTGAAGCTTTCTTT | CASRGGLYTEAFF
TRBJ1-2 | - | - | TRBV4-2 | TGTGCCAGCAGCCAGGAGGTTTATGGCTACACCTTC | CASSQEVYGYTF
TRBJ2-7 | - | - | TRBV27 | TGTGCCAGCAGTCCCTTTCCGGGAGCCACCTACGAGCAGTACTTC | CASSPFPGATYEQYF
TRBJ1-2 | - | once | TRBV19 | TGTGCCAGTAGTATCACCAGTTATGGCTACACCTTC | CASSITSYGYTF
TRBJ2-1 | - | once | TRBV29-1 | TGCAGCGTTGAAGCAGGGGCAGCTATCTACAATGAGCAGTTCTTC | CSVEAGAAIYNEQFF
TRBJ1-2 | - | - | TRBV6-1 | TGTGCCAGCAGTGAAGGGTGGGCATACACCTTC | CASSEGWAYTF
TRBJ2-7 | TRBD1 | - | TRBV10-3 | TGTGCCATCGGGACAGGGGGGGCCTACGAGCAGTACTTC | CAIGTGGAYEQYF
TRBJ2-5 | - | few | TRBV27 | TGTGCCAGCAGTTCAGACTACTTAGGGACCCAGTACTTC | CASSSDYLGTQYF
TRBJ1-1 | TRBD1 | - | TRBV6-1 | TGTGCCAGCAGGCCGGACAGGGAGGAAGCTTTCTTT | CASRPDREEAFF
TRBJ1-2 | TRBD1 | - | TRBV19 | TGTGCCAGTAGGCAAACAGGGGGAAATGGCTACACCTTC | CASRQTGGNGYTF
TRBJ2-3 | - | - | TRBV7-3 | TGTGCCAGCAGCTTGGGGGGGGCGGAAGATACGCAGTATTTT | CASSLGGAEDTQYF
TRBJ2-3 | TRBD2 | few | TRBV5-4 | TGTGCCAGCAGCATGGGACTAGCGGCTAGCACAGATACGCAGTATTTT | CASSMGLAASTDTQYF
TRBJ1-2 | - | - | TRBV7-9 | TGTGCCAGCAGCTTTGGACTCCTGAGCTATGGCTACACCTTC | CASSFGLLSYGYTF
TRBJ2-7 | TRBD2 | - | TRBV11-2 | TGTGCCAGCAGCTTATGGACTAGCGGGAGTTTCGAGCAGTACTTC | CASSLWTSGSFEQYF
TRBJ2-7 | - | - | TRBV7-3 | TGTGCCAGCAGCTTAGACGCGGTTTCGGGCCCGGGGGAGCAGTACTTC | CASSLDAVSGPGEQYF
TRBJ2-3 | - | - | TRBV6-1 | TGTGCCGCCCAAACTAGCACAGATACGCAGTATTTT | CAAQTSTDTQYF
TRBJ1-1 | TRBD1 | few | TRBV6-1 | TGTGCCAGCAGTGAAGCGGGACAGGGATTCGAAGCTTTCTTT | CASSEAGQGFEAFF
TRBJ2-7 | TRBD2 | - | TRBV6-5 | TGTGCCGCCGGCCGGGAGGGTACCTACGAGCAGTACTTC | CAAGREGTYEQYF
TRBJ1-2 | - | once | TRBV2 | TGTGCCAGCAGCGGCCCAGGAGGCTACACCTTC | CASSGPGGYTF
TRBJ1-2 | - | - | TRBV6-1 | TGTGCCAGCAGTGCAGGGGTTAACTATGGCTACACCTTC | CASSAGVNYGYTF
TRBJ1-1 | TRBD1 | - | TRBV30 | TGTGCCTGGAGTGTACATCAGGGGGCGACTGAAGCTTTCTTT | CAWSVHQGATEAFF
TRBJ2-2 | TRBD2 | - | TRBV5-6 | TGTGCCAGCAGGAGGCGGCGGGGGGGCCTCGCCGGGGAGCTGTTTTTT | CASRRRRGGLAGELFF
TRBJ2-7 | TRBD2 | once | TRBV28 | TGTGCCAGCAGTTTGGGACTAGCGGGAGGGGGGTACGAGCAGTACTTC | CASSLGLAGGGYEQYF
TRBJ1-3 | - | - | TRBV9 | TGTGCCAGCAGCGTCGGACCCGGGGAAGGAAACACCATATATTTT | CASSVGPGEGNTIYF